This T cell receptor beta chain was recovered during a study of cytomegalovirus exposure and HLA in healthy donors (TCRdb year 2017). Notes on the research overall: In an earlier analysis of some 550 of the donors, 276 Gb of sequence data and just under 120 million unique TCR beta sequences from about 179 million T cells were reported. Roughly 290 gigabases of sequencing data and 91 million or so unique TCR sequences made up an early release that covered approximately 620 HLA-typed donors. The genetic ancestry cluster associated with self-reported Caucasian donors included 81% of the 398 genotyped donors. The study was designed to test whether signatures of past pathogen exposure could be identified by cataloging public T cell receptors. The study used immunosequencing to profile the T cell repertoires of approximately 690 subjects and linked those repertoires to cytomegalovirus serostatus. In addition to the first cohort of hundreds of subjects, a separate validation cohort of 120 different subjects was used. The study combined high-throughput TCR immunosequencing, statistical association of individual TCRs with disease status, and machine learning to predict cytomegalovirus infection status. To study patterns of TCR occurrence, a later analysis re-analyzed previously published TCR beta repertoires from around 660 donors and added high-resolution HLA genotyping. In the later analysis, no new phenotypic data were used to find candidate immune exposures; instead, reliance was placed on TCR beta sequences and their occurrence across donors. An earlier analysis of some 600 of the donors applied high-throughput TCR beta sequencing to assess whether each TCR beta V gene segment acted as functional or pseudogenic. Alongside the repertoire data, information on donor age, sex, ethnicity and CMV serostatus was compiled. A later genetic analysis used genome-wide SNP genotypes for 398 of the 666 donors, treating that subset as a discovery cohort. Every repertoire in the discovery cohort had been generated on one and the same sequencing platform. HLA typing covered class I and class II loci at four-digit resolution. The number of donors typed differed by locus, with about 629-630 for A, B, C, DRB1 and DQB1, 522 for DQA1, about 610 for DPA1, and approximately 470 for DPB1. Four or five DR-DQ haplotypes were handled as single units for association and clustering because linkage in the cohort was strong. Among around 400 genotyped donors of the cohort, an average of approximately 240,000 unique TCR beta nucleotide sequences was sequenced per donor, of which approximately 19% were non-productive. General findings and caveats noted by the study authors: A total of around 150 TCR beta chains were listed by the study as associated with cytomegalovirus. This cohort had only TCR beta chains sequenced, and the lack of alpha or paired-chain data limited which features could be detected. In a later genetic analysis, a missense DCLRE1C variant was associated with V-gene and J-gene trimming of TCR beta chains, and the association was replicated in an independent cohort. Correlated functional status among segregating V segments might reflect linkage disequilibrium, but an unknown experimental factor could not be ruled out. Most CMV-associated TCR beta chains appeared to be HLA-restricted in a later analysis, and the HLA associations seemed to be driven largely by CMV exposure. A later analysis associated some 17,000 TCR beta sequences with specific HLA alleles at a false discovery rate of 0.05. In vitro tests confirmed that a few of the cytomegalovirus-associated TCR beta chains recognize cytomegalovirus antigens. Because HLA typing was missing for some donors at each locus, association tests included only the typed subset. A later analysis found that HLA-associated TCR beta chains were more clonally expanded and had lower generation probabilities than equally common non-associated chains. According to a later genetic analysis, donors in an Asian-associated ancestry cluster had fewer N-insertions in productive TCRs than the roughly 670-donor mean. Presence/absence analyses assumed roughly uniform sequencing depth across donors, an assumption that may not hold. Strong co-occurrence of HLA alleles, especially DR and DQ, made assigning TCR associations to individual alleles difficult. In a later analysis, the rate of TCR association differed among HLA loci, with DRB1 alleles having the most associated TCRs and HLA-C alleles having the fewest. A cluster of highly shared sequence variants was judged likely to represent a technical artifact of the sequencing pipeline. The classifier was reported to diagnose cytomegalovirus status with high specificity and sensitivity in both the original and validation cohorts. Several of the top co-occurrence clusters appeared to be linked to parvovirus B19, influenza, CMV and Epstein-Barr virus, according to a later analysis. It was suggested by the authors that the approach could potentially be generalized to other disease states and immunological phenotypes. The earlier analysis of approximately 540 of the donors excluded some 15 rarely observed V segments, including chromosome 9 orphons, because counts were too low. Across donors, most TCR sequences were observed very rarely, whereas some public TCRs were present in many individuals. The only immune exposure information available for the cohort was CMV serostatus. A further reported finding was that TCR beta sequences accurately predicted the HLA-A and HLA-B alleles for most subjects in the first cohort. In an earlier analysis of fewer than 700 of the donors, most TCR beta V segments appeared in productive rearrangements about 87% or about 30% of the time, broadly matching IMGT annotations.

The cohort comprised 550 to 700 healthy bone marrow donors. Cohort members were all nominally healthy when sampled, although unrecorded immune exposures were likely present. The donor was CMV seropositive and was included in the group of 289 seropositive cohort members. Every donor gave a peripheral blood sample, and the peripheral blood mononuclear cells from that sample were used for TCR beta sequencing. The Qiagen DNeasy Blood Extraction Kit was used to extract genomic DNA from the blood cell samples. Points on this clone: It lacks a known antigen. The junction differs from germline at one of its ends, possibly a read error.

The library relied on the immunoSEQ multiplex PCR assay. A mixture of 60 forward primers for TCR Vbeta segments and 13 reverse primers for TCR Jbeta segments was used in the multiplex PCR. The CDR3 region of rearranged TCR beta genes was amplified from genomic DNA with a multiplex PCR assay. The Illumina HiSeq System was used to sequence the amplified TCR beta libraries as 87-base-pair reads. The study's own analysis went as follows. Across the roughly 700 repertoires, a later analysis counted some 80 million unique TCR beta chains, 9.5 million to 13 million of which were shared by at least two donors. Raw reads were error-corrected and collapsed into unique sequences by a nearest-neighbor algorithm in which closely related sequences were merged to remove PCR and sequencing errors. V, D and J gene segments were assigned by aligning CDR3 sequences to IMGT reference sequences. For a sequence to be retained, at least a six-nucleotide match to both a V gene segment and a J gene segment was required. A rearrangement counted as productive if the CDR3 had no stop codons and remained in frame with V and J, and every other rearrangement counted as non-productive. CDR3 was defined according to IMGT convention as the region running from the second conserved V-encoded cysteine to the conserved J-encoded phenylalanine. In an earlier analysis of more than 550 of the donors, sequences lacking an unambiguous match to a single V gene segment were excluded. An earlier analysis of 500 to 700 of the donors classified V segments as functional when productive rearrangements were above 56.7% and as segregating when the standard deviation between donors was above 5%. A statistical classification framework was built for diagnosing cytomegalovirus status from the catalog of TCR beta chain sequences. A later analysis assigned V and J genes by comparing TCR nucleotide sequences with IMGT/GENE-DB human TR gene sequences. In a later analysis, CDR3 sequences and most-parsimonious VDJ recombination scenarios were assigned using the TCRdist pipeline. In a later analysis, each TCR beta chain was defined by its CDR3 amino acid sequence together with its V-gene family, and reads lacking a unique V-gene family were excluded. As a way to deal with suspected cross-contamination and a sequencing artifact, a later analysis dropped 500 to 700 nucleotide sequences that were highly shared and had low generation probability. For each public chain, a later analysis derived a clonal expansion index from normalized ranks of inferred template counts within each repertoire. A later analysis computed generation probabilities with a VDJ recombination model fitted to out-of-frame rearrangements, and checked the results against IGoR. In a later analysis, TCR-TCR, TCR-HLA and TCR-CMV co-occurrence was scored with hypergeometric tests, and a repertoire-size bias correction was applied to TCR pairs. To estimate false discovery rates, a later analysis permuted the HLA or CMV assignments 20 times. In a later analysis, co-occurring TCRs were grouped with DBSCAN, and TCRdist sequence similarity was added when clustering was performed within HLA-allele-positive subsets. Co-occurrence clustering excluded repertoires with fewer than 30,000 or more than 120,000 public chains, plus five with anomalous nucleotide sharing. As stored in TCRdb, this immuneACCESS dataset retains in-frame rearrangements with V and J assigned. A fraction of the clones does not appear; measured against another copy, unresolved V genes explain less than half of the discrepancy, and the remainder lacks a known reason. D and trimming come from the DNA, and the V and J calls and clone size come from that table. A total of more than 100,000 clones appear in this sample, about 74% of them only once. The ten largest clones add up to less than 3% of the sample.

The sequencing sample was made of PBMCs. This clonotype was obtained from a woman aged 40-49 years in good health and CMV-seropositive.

The CDR3 is CASSLVKPSGSNEQFF. The sequenced DNA: TGTGCCAGCAGTTTAGTCAAGCCTAGCGGGAGCAATGAGCAGTTCTTC. The V gene is TRBV7-9 and the J gene is TRBJ2-1; 10 bases in the junction line up with TRBD2. CDR1 and CDR2 (SEHNR, FQNEAQ) derive from the germline V gene (reference sequence). Measured from the cysteine to the phenylalanine, the CDR3 is 16 residues long. The DNA shown is the 48-base CDR3, in frame from base 1.